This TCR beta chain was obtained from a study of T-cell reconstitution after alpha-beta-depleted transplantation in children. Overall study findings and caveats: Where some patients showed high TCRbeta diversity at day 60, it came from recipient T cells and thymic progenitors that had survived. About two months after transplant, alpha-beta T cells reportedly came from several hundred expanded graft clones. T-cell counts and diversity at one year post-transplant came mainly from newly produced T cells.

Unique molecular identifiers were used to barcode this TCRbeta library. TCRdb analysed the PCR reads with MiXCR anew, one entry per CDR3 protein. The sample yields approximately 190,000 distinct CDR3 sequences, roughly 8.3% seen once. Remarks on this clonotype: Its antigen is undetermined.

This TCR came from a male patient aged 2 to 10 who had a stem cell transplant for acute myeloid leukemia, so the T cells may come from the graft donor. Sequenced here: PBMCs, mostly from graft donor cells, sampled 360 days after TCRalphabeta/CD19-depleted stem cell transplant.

This CDR3 is CASSLLSAEQYF. The CDR3 DNA sequence: TGTGCCAGCAGTTTGTTGTCCGCCGAGCAGTACTTC. The chain links TRBV12-3 or TRBV12-4 to TRBJ2-7; D uncertain. The CDR3 consists of 12 residues. Trimming took off 3 bases at V and 6 bases at J, with 9 bases between the two ends.